Sequencing of this T cell receptor (beta chain) was carried out in a study of T cells after yellow fever vaccination. The wider study: It was SMART-Seq v4 Ultra Low Input that prepared the fractions with low cell numbers.

Per the germline V gene, CDR1 is SGHVS and CDR2 is FQNEAQ. This CDR3 comprises 15 residues. The V and J ends lost 8 bases and 2 bases, in that order; junction bases with no gene match: 12. TCRdb reanalysed the 5' RACE reads using MiXCR and keeps one entry per CDR3 protein. The sample yields just under 600,000 distinct CDR3 sequences, approximately 13% seen once. The rearrangement links TRBV7-8 to TRBJ2-7, with TRBD2 identical over 7 bases. The TCR sequence derives from a man aged 25 to 45 who received the YFV17D yellow fever vaccine. The material was PBMCs, obtained on the day of the yellow fever booster vaccination. CDR3 sequence reads: CASQFQSSGTYEQYF. For the CDR3, the DNA is TGTGCCAGCCAATTCCAATCTAGCGGAACCTACGAGCAGTACTTC.